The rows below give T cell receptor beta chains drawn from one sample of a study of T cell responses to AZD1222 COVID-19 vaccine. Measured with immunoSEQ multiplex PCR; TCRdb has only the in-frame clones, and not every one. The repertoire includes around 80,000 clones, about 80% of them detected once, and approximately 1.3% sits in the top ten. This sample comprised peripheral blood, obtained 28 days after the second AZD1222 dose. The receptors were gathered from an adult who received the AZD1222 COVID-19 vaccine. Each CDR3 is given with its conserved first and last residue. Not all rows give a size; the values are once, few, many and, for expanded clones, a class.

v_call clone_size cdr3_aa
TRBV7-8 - CASTITQGMNTEAFF
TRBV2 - CASSELAGGYKFF
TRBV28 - CASRTGNTGELFF
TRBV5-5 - CASSYWSSGGYGYTF
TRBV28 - CASRGADYGYTF
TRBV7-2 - CASSLGGVRQKNTEAFF
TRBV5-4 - CASSLDTGELFF
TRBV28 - CASSSRRYEQYF
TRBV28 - CASRSPGGYEQYF
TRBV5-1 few CASRREGIAHLAKNIQYF
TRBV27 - CASSWEWNSGELFF
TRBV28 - CASSPQTFSNQPQHF
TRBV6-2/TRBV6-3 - CASSYTHGQEGYGYTF
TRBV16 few CASSRGSSYNEQFF
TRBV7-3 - CASSLAGGYNEQFF
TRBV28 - CASSFGGTEAFF
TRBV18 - CASSPDTTTYNEQFF
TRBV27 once CASSPGGGRGYTF
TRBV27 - CASSLWGGNEKLFF
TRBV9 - CASSAPGVNTEAFF
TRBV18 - CASSPPSESTDTQYF
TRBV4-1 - CASSQDGPYEQYF
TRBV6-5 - CASRSSGGSTDTQYF
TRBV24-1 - CAIQGPGDTGELFF
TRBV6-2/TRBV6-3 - CASSNRVTEAFF
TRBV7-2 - CASSQPTRVSFF
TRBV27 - CASSLTRGHSGNTIYF
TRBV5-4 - CASSVDRTGELFF
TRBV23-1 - CASSQLDSNQPQHF
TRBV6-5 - CASSLGTGDTDTQYF
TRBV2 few CASSGEREVYEQYF
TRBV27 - CASSSLDRLYEQYF
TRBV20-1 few CSARVSYEQYF
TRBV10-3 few CAISESMGLAGGPEQYF
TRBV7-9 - CASSSDRGSKDTQYF
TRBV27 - CASSPWTGNNYGYTF
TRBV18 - CASSPSGAGTEAFF
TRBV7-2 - CASSLGVGSLAGELFF
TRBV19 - CASRTGRGTGNEKLFF
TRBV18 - CASSYLEGRTDTQYF
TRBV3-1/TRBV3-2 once CASTPGVSNEKLFF
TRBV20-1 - CSASQTGVGTEAFF
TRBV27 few CASSLVSGSSYEQYF
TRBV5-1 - CASSLGTGSEMAEAFF
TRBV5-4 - CASSLAMIAGHSGANVLTF
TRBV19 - CASSMMASLNYGYTF
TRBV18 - CASASRDSNTEAFF